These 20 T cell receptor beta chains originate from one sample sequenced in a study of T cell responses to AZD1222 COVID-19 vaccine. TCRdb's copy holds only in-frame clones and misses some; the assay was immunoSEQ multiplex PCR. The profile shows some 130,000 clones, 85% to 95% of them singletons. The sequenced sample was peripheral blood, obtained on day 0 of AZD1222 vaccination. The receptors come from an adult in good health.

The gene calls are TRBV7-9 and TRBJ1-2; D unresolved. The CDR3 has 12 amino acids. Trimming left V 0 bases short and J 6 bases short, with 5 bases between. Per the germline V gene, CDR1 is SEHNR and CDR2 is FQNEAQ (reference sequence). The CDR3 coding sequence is TGTGCCAGCAGCTTAGCCCGGGATGGCTACACCTTC. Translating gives CASSLARDGYTF.

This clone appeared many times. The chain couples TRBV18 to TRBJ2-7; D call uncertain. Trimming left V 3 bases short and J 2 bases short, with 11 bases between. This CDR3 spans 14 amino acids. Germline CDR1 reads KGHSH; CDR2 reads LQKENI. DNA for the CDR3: TGTGCCAGCTCACCCAACAGCGATGCCTACGAGCAGTACTTC. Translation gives CASSPNSDAYEQYF.

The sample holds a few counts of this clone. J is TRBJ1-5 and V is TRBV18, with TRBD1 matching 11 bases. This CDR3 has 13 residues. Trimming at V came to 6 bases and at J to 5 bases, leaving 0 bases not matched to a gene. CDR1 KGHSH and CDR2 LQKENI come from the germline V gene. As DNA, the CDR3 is TGTGCCAGCTCGGGACAGGGGGATCAGCCCCAGCATTTT. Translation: CASSGQGDQPQHF.

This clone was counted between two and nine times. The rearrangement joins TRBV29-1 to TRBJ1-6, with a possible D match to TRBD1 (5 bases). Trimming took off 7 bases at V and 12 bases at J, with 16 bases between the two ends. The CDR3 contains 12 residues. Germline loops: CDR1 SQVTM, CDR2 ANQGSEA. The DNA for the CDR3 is TGCAGCGCGTGTACAGGAGAGGGACCCCTCCACTTT. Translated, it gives CSACTGEGPLHF.

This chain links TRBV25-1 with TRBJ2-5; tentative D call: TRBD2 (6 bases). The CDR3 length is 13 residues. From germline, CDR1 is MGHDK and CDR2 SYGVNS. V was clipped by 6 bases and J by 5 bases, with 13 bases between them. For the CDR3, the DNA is TGTGCCAGCAGACCGGTGGAGGGCGAGACCCAGTACTTC. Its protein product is CASRPVEGETQYF.

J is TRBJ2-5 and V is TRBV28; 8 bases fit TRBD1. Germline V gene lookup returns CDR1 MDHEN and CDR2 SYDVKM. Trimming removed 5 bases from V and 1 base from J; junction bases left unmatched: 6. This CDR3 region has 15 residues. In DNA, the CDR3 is TGTGCCAGCAGTCTGGACAGGGAAACCCAAGAGACCCAGTACTTC. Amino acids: CASSLDRETQETQYF. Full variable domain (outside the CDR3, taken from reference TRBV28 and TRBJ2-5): DVKVTQSSRYLVKRTGEKVFLECVQDMDHENMFWYRQDPGLGLRLIYFSYDVKMKEKGDIPEGYSVSREKKERFSLILESASTNQTSMYLCASSLDRETQETQYFGPGTRLLVL.

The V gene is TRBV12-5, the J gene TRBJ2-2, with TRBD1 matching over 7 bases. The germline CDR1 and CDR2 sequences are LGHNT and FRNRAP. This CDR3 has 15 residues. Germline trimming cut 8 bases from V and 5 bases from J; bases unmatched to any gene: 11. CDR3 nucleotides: TGTGCTAGTTTAGGTCCAGGGGGAAAAACCGGGGAGCTGTTTTTT. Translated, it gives CASLGPGGKTGELFF. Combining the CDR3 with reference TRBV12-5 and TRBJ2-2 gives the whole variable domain DARVTQTPRHKVTEMGQEVTMRCQPILGHNTVFWYRQTMMQGLELLAYFRNRAPLDDSGMPKDRFSAEMPDATLATLKIQPSEPRDSAVYFCASLGPGGKTGELFFGEGSRLTVL.

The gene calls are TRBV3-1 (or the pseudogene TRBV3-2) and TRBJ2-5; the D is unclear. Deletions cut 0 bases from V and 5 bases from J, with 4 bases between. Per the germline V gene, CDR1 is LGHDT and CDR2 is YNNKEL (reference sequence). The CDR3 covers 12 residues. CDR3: CASSQDLETQYF. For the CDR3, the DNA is TGTGCCAGCAGCCAAGATTTGGAGACCCAGTACTTC.

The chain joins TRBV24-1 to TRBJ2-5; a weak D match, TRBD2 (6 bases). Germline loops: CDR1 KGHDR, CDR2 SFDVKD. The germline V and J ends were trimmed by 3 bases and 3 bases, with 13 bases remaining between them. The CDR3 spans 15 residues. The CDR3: CATSDPGTDKETQYF. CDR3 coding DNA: TGTGCCACCAGTGATCCCGGGACTGATAAAGAGACCCAGTACTTC.

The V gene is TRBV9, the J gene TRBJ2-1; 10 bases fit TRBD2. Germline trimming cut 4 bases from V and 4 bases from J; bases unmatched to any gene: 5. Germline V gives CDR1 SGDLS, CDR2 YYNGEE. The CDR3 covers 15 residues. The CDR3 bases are TGTGCCAGCAGCTCTAGCGGGAGCTCGTACAATGAGCAGTTCTTC. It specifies CASSSSGSSYNEQFF.

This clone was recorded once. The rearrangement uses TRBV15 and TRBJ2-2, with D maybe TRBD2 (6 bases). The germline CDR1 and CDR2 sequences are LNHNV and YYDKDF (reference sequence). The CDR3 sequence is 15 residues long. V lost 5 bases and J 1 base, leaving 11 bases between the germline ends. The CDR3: CATSGGLGNTGELFF. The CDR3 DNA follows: TGTGCCACCAGCGGGGGACTGGGGAACACCGGGGAGCTGTTTTTT. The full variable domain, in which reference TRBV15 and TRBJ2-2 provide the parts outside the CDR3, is DAMVIQNPRYQVTQFGKPVTLSCSQTLNHNVMYWYQQKSSQAPKLLFHYYDKDFNNEADTPDNFQSRRPNTSFCFLDIRSPGLGDTAMYLCATSGGLGNTGELFFGEGSRLTVL.

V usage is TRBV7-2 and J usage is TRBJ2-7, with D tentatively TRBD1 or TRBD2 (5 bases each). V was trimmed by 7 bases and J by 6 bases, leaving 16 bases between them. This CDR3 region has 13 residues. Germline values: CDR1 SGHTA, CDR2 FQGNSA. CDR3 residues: CASTGTLSSEQYF. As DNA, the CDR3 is TGTGCCAGCACCGGGACCCTCAGCTCCGAGCAGTACTTC.

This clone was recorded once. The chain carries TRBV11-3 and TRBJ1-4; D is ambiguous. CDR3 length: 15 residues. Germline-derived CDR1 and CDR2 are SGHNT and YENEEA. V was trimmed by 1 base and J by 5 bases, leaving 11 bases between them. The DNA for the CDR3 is TGTGCCAGCAGCTTAGGTCAGCTGCAGAATGAAAAACTGTTTTTT. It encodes CASSLGQLQNEKLFF.

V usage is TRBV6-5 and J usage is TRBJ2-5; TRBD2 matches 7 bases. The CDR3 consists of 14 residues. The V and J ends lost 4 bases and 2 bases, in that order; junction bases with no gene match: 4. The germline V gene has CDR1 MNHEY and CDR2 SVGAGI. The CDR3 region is CASSWEGIQETQYF. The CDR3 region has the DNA TGTGCCAGCAGTTGGGAGGGGATACAAGAGACCCAGTACTTC.

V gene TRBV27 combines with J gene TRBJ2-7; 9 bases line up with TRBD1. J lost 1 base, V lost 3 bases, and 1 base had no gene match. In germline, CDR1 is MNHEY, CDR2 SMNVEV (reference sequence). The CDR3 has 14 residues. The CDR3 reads CASSLGTGSYEQYF. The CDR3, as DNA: TGTGCCAGCAGTTTGGGGACAGGGTCCTACGAGCAGTACTTC.

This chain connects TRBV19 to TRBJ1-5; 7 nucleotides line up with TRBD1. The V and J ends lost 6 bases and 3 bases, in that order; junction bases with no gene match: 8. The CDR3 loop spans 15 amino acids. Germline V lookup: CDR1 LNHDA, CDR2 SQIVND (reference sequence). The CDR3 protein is CASREKTGSNQPQHF. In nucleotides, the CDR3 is TGTGCCAGTAGGGAAAAGACAGGGTCCAATCAGCCCCAGCATTTT.

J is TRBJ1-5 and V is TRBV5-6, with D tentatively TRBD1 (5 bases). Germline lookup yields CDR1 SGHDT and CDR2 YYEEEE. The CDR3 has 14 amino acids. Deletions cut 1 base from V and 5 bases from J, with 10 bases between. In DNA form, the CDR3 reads TGTGCCAGCAGCTTGTTCCGGGGGGATCAGCCCCAGCATTTT. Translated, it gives CASSLFRGDQPQHF.

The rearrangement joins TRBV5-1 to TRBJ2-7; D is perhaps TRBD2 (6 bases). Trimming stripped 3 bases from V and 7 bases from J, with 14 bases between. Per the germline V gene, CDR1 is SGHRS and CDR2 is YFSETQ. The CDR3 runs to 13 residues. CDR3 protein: CASSSPGAGEQYF. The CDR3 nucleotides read TGCGCCAGCAGCTCCCCGGGAGCAGGGGAGCAGTACTTC.

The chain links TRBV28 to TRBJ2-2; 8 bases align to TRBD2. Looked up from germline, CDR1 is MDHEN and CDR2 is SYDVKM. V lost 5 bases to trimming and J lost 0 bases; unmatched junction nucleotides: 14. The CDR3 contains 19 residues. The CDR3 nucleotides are TGTGCCAGCAGTGGCTCTAGCGGGTGGAAGCCAACGAACACCGGGGAGCTGTTTTTT. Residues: CASSGSSGWKPTNTGELFF.

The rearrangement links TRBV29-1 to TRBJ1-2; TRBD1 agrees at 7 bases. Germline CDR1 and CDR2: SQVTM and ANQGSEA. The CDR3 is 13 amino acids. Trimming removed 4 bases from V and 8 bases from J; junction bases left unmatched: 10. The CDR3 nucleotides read TGCAGCGTTGGGACAGGTCCTGTTCGAGGCTACACCTTC. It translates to CSVGTGPVRGYTF.